The 7 T cell receptor beta chains below were found in one sample sequenced in a study of T cell responses to AZD1222 COVID-19 vaccine. Profiling relied on immunoSEQ multiplex PCR, and the TCRdb table lists in-frame clones only, not all of them. This sample has some 90,000 clones, with around 90% found just once. The sequencing used peripheral blood, collected 28 days after the second AZD1222 dose. The receptor source for this set is an adult who received the AZD1222 COVID-19 vaccine.

The chain has TRBV18 and TRBJ1-6; 8 bases are a match to TRBD1. The CDR3 loop spans 17 amino acids. J gave up 4 bases and V 2 bases, and 7 bases lay outside the gene matches. The V gene's germline CDR1 is KGHSH and CDR2 LQKENI. In DNA form, the CDR3 reads TGTGCCAGCTCACCAAATCAGGGGGCTCTATATAATTCACCCCTCCACTTT. Protein product: CASSPNQGALYNSPLHF. The full variable domain, with the rest looked up from reference TRBV18 and TRBJ1-6, is NAGVMQNPRHLVRRRGQEARLRCSPMKGHSHVYWYRQLPEEGLKFMVYLQKENIIDESGMPKERFSAEFPKEGPSILRIQQVVRGDSAAYFCASSPNQGALYNSPLHFGNGTRLTVT.

The rearrangement uses TRBV25-1 and TRBJ1-2; D remains unclear. The V gene's germline CDR1 is MGHDK and CDR2 SYGVNS. The V and J ends lost 7 bases and 0 bases respectively, with 9 bases between them. The CDR3 extends over 13 amino acids. CDR3 sequence reads: CASTEHSNYGYTF. CDR3 nucleotide sequence: TGTGCCAGCACCGAGCACTCTAACTATGGCTACACCTTC.

The chain has TRBV18 and TRBJ2-3, with TRBD1 matching 7 bases. V shed 2 bases and J 0 bases; nucleotides not matched to a gene: 5. Germline assignment: CDR1 KGHSH and CDR2 LQKENI. The CDR3 sequence is 16 residues long. Written as DNA, the CDR3 is TGTGCCAGCTCACCAGCATCGACAGGGAGCACAGATACGCAGTATTTT. Translating gives CASSPASTGSTDTQYF.

The rearrangement uses TRBV5-1 and TRBJ1-1; the D gene is possibly TRBD1 (5 bases). This CDR3 has 15 residues. V gave up 0 bases and J gave up 1 base, with 10 bases separating them. Germline lookup yields CDR1 SGHRS and CDR2 YFSETQ. The CDR3 is CASSLDGGGNTEAFF. In DNA, the CDR3 is TGCGCCAGCAGCTTGGATGGGGGAGGGAACACTGAAGCTTTCTTT.

The J gene is TRBJ2-7, the V gene TRBV5-1, with TRBD1 matching 8 bases. This CDR3 is 14 amino acids long. CDR1 and CDR2 from the germline V gene are SGHRS and YFSETQ. With 5 bases clipped from V and 2 bases from J, the junction kept 6 bases outside the gene matches. The CDR3 here is CASSRGQGPYEQYF. The CDR3 DNA follows: TGCGCCAGCAGTCGAGGACAGGGACCCTACGAGCAGTACTTC. Supplemented by reference TRBV5-1 and TRBJ2-7, the full variable domain reads KAGVTQTPRYLIKTRGQQVTLSCSPISGHRSVSWYQQTPGQGLQFLFEYFSETQRNKGNFPGRFSGRQFSNSRSEMNVSTLELGDSALYLCASSRGQGPYEQYFGPGTRLTVT.

The genes are TRBV6-6 and TRBJ2-6; a weak D match, TRBD1 (9 bases). Trimming pared 5 bases from V and 4 bases from J, leaving 18 bases between. CDR3 length: 17 amino acids. CDR1 and CDR2 (germline): MNHNY, SVGAGI (reference sequence). The CDR3 region is CASSPPGGTGGANVLTF. The CDR3 nucleotides are TGTGCCAGCAGTCCCCCGGGGGGGACAGGGGGGGCCAACGTCCTGACTTTC.

CDR3 sequence: CASSSDLSPLHF. CDR3 DNA sequence: TGTGCCAGCAGTAGTGACCTTTCACCCCTCCACTTT. The J gene is TRBJ1-6, the V gene TRBV12-3 or TRBV12-4; D gene ambiguous. The ends were cut back, 5 bases at V and 9 bases at J, with 8 bases in the middle. This CDR3 spans 12 amino acids.